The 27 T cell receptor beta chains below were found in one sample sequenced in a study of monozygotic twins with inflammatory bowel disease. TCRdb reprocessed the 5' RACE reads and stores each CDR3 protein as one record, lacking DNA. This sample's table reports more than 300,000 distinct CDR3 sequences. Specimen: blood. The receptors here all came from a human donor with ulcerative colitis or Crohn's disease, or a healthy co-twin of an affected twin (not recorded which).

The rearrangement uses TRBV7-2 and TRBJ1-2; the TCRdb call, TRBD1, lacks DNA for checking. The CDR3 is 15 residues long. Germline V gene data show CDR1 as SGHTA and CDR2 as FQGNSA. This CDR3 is CASSLQQGVNYGYTF.

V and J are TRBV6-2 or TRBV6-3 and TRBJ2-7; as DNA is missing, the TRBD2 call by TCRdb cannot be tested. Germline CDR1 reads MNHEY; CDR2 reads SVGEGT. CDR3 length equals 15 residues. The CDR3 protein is CASSHGLAGVYEQYF.

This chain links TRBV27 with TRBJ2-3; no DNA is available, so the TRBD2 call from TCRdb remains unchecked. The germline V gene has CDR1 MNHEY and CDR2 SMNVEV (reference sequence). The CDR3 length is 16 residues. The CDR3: CASRRLAEISTDTQYF.

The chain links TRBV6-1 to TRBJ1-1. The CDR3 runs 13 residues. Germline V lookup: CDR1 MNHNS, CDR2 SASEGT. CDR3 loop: CASSVGRDTEAFF.

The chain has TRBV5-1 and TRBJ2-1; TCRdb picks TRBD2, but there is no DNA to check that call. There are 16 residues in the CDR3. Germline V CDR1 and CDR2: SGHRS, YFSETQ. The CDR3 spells CASSGWGRDSNAFLFF.

The CDR3 spells CASSGLLDTQYF. The genes are TRBV2 and TRBJ2-3. CDR1 and CDR2 from the germline V gene are SNHLY and FYNNEI. The CDR3 has 12 amino acids.

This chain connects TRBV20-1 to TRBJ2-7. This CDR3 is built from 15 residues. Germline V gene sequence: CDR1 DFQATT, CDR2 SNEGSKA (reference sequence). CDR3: CSAHEPRQDSYEQYF.

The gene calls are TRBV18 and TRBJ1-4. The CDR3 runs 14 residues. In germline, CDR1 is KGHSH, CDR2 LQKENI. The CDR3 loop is CASSQDDWIEKLFF. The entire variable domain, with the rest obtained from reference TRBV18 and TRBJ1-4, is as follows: NAGVMQNPRHLVRRRGQEARLRCSPMKGHSHVYWYRQLPEEGLKFMVYLQKENIIDESGMPKERFSAEFPKEGPSILRIQQVVRGDSAAYFCASSQDDWIEKLFFGSGTQLSVL.

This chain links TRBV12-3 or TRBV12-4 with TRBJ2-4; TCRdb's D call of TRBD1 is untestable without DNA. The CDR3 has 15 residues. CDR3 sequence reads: CASSPLRGGGSRQYF.

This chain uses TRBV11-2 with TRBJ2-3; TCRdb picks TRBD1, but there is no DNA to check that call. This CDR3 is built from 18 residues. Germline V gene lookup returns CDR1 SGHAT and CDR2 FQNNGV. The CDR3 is CASSLGIRDRILTDTQYF.

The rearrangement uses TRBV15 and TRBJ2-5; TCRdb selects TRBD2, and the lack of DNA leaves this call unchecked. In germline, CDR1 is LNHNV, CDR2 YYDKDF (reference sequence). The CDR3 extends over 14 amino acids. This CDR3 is CATSRVGGGETKYF.

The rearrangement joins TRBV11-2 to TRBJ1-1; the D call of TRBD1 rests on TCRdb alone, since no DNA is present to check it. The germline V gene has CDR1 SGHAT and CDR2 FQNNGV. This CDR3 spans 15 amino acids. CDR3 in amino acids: CASSLDGQVNTEAFF.

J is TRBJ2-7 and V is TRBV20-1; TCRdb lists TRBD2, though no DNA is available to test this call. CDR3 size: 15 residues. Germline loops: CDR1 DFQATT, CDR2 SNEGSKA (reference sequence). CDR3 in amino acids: CSAYPTSGGGDEQYF.

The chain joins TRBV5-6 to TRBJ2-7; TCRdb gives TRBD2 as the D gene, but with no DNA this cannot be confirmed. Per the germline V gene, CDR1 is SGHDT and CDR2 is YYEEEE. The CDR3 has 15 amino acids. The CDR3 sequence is CASSSPHGTAGEQYF.

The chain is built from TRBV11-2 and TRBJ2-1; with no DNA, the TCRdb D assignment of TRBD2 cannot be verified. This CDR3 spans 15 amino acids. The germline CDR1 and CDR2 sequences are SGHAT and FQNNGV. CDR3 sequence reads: CASRTWGSSYNEQFF.

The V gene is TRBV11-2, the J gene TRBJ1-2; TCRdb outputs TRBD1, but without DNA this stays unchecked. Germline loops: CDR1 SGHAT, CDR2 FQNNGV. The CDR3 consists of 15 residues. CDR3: CASSQGPGQVYGYTF.

CDR3 in amino acids: CASSLGLAGGQYIQYF. The chain couples TRBV7-2 to TRBJ2-4; the D gene TCRdb calls, TRBD2, cannot be checked with no DNA. Germline CDR1 reads SGHTA; CDR2 reads FQGNSA. This CDR3 spans 16 amino acids.

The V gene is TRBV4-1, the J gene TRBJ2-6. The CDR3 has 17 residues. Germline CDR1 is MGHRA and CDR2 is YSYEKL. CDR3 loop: CASSQDITLSGANVLTF.

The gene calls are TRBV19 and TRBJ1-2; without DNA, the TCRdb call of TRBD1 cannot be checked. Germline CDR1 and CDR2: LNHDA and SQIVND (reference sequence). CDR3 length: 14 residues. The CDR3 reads CASRDRGAVHGYTF. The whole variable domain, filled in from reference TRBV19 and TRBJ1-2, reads DGGITQSPKYLFRKEGQNVTLSCEQNLNHDAMYWYRQDPGQGLRLIYYSQIVNDFQKGDIAEGYSVSREKKESFPLTVTSAQKNPTAFYLCASRDRGAVHGYTFGSGTRLTVV.

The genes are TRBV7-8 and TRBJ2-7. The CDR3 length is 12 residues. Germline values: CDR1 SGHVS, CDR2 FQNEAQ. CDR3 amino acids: CASGYVDYEQYF. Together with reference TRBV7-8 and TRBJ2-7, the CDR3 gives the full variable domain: GAGVSQSPRYKVAKRGQDVALRCDPISGHVSLFWYQQALGQGPEFLTYFQNEAQLDKSGLPSDRFFAERPEGSVSTLKIQRTQQEDSAVYLCASGYVDYEQYFGPGTRLTVT.

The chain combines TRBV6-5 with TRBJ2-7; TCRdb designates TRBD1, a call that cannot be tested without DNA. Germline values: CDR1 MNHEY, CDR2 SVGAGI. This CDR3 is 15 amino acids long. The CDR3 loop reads CASSYDSRSRYEQYF.

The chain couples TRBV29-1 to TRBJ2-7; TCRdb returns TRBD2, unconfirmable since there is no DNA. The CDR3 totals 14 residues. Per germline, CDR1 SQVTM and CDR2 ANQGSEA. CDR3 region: CSVVLIAGGGEQYF.

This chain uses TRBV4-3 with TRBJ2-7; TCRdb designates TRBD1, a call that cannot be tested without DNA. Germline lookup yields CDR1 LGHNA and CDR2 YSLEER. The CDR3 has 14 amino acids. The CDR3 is CASSHTGTGYEQYF.

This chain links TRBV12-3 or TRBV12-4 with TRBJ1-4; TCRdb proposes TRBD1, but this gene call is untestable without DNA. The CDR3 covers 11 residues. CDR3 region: CASSGGEKLFF.

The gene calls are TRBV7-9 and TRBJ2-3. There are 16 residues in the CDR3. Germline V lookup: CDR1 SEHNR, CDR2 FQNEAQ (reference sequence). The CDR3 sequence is CASSLFPVASTDTQYF.

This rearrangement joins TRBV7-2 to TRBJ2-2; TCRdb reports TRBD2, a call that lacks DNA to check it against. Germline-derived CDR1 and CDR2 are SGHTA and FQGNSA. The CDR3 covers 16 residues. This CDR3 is CASSGRYIANTGELFF.

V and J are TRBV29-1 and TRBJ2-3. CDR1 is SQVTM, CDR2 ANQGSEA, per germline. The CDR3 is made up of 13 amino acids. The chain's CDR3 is CSLGYGSADTQYF.